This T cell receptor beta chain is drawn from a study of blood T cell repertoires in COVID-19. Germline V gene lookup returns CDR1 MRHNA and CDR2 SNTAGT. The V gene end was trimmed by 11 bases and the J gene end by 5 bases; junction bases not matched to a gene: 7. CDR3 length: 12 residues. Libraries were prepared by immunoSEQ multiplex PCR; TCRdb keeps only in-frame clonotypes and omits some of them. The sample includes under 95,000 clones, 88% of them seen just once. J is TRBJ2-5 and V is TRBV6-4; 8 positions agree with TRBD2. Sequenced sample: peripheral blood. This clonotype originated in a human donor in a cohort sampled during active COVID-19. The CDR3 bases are TGTGCCGTCGGGAGGGCCTGTGAGACCCAGTACTTC. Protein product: CAVGRACETQYF.